Included here is one T cell receptor beta chain sequence, with context. CD45RO-negative cells were positively selected for CCR7, leaving out terminally differentiated effector memory CD45RA+ cells. The sample is drawn from a study of shared clonotypes between healthy human individuals. The repertoire was sequenced with immunoSEQ multiplex PCR; TCRdb's copy has only in-frame clones and lacks some. The sample shows millions of clones, just under 95% of them seen only once. V dropped 2 bases and J dropped 5 bases, with 6 bases sitting between them. The V gene's germline CDR1 is LGHNT and CDR2 FRNRAP. CDR3 length equals 12 residues.

Sequenced: naive CD8+ T cells sorted from blood. The chain couples TRBV12-5 to TRBJ2-5; D unresolved. This clonotype originated in a man between 18 and 35 years old in good health. The CDR3 protein is CASGLFRETQYF. The CDR3 coding sequence is TGTGCTAGTGGTTTGTTTCGGGAGACCCAGTACTTC.